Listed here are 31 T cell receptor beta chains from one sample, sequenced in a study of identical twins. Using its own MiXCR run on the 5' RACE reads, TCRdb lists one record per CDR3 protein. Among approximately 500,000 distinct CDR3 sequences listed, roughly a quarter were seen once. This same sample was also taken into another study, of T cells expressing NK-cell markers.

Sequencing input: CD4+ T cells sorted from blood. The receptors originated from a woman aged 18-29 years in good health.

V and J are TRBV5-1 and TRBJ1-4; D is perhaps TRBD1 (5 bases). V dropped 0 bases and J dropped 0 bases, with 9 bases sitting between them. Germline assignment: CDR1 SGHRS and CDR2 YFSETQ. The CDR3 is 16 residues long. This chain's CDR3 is CASSLVGAATNEKLFF. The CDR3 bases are TGCGCCAGCAGCTTGGTTGGGGCCGCAACTAATGAAAAACTGTTTTTT.

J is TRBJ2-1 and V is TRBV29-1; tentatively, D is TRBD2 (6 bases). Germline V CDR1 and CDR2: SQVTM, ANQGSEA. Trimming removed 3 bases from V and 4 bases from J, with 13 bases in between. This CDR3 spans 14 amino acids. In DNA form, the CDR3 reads TGCAGCGTTGACGGGGACTCAAATTACAATGAGCAGTTCTTC. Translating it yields CSVDGDSNYNEQFF.

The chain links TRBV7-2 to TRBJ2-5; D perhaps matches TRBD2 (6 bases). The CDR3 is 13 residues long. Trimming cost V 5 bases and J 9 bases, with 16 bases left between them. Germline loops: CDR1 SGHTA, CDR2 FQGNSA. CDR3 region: CASSGTRVGAQYF. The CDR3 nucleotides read TGTGCCAGCAGCGGGACTCGTGTAGGGGCCCAGTACTTC.

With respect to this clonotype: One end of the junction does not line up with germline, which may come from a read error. The CDR3 here is CASSPGRGDTQYF. For the CDR3, the DNA is TGTGCTAGCAGCCCGGGCCGCGGAGATACGCAGTATTTT. The chain combines TRBV7-7 with TRBJ2-3; D call uncertain. Germline V gene data show CDR1 as SSHAT and CDR2 as FNYEAQ (reference sequence). CDR3 length: 13 residues.

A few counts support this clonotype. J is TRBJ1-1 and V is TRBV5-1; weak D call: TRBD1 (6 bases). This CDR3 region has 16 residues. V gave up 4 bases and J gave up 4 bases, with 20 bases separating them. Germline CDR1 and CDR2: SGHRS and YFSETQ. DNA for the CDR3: TGCGCCAGCAGCCCCGGGACACCGGGGGGGAGCACTGAAGCTTTCTTT. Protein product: CASSPGTPGGSTEAFF.

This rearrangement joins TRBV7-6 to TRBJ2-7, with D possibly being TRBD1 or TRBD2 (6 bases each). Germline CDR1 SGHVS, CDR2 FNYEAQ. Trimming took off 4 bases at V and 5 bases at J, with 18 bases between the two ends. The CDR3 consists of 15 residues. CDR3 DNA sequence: TGTGCCAGCAGCTCTAGGAGGGGGGAAGGCGACGAGCAGTACTTC. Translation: CASSSRRGEGDEQYF.

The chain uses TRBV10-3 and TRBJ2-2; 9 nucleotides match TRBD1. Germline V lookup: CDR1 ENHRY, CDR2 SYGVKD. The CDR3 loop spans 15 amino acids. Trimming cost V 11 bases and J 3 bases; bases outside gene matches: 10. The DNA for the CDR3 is TGTGCCGCCCGGGACAGGGTTGGGGACACCGGGGAGCTGTTTTTT. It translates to CAARDRVGDTGELFF.

Here the CDR3 DNA reads TGTGCCAGCAGGGGACTTTCAGGGACCCAGTACTTC. This encodes CASRGLSGTQYF. The chain carries TRBV25-1 and TRBJ2-5, with D perhaps TRBD2 (6 bases). CDR3 length equals 12 residues. Germline lookup yields CDR1 MGHDK and CDR2 SYGVNS. V shed 6 bases and J shed 7 bases, with 12 bases lying between them.

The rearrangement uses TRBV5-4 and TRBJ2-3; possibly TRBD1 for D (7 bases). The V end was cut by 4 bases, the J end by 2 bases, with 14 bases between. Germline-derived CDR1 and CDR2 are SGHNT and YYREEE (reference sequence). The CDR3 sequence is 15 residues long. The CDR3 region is CASSPAGTVTDTQYF. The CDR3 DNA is TGTGCCAGCAGCCCGGCGGGGACAGTCACAGATACGCAGTATTTT.

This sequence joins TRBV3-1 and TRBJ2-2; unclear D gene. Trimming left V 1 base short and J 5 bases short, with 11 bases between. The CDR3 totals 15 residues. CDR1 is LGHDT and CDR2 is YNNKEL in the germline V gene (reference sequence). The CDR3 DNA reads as TGTGCCAGCAGCCAAGGGCCCAGAGTGACCGGGGAGCTGTTTTTT. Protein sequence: CASSQGPRVTGELFF.

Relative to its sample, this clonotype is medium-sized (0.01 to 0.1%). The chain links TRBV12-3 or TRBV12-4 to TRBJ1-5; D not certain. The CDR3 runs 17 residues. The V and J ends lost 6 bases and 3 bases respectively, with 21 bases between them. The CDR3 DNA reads TGTGCCAGCAGCACGTCCGAAGGTCCCTATACCAATCAGCCCCAGCATTTT. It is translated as CASSTSEGPYTNQPQHF.

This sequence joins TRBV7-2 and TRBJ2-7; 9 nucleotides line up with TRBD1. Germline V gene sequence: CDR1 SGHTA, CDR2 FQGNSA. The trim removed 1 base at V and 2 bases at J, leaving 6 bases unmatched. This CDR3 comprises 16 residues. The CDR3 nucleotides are TGTGCCAGCAGCTTAGTAGGGACAGGGCCTACCTACGAGCAGTACTTC. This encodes CASSLVGTGPTYEQYF. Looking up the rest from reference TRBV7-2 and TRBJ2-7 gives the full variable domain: GAGVSQSPSNKVTEKGKDVELRCDPISGHTALYWYRQSLGQGLEFLIYFQGNSAPDKSGLPSDRFSAERTGGSVSTLTIQRTQQEDSAVYLCASSLVGTGPTYEQYFGPGTRLTVT.

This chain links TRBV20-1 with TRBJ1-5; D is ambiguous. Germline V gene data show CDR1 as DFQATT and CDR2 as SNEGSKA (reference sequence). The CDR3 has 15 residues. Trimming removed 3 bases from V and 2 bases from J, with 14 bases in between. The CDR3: CSARPLGQGNQPQHF. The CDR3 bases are TGCAGTGCTAGGCCGCTCGGCCAAGGCAATCAGCCCCAGCATTTT.

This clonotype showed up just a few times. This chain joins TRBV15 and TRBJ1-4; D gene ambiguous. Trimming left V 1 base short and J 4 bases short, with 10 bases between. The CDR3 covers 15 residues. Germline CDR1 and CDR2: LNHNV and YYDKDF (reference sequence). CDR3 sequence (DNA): TGTGCCACCAGCAGAGGCCCTGGGGTTAATGAAAAACTGTTTTTT. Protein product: CATSRGPGVNEKLFF.

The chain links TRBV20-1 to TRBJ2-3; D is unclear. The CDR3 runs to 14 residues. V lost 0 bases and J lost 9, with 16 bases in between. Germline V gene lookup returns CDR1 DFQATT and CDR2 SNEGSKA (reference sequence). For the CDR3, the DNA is TGCAGTGCTAGAGAGTGGTCCGAAGAGGTAACGCAGTATTTT. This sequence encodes CSAREWSEEVTQYF.

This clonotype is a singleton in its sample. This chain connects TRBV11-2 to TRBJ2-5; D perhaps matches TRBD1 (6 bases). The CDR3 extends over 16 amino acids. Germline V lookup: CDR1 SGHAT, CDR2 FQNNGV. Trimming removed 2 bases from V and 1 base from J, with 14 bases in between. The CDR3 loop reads CASSLLQGGPQETQYF. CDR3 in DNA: TGTGCCAGCAGCTTATTACAGGGCGGCCCCCAAGAGACCCAGTACTTC.

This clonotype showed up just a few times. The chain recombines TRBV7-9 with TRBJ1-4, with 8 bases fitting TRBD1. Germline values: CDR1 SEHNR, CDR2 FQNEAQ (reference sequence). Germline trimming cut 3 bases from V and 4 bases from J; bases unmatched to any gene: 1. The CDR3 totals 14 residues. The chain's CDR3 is CASSFTGGNEKLFF. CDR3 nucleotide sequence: TGTGCCAGCAGCTTCACAGGGGGTAATGAAAAACTGTTTTTT.

The CDR3, as DNA: TGTGCCAGCAGAAACGTAGGGTACAACATTCAGTACTTC. This codes for CASRNVGYNIQYF. This sequence joins TRBV2 and TRBJ2-4; D is unclear. The CDR3 contains 13 residues. V lost 6 bases to trimming and J lost 7 bases, with 13 bases between them. Germline CDR1 is SNHLY and CDR2 is FYNNEI.

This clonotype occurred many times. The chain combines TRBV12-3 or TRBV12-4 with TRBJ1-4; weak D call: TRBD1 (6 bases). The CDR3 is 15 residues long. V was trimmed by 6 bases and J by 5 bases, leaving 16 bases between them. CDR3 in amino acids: CASSRGPPGNEKLFF. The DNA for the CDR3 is TGTGCCAGCAGCAGGGGACCCCCTGGAAATGAAAAACTGTTTTTT.

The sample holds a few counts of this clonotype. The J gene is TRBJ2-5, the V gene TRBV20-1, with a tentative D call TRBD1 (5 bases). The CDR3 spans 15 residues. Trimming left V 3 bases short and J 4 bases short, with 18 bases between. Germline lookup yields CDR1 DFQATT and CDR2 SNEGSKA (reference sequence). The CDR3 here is CSASKNGAGGETQYF. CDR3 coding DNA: TGCAGTGCTAGTAAAAATGGGGCCGGCGGAGAGACCCAGTACTTC.

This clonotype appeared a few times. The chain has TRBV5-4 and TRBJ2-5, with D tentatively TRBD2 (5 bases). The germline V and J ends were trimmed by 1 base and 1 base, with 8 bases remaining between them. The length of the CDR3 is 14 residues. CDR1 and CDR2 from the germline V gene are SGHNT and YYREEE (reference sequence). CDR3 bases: TGTGCCAGCAGCTTGAGGACTGCCCAAGAGACCCAGTACTTC. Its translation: CASSLRTAQETQYF.

The CDR3 region is CASSLSTPLNEQFF. The CDR3 bases are TGTGCCAGCAGCTTATCTACCCCCCTCAATGAGCAGTTCTTC. The V call is TRBV7-2, the J call TRBJ2-1, with no clear D. CDR1 and CDR2 (germline): SGHTA, FQGNSA. Trimming stripped 2 bases from V and 6 bases from J, with 11 bases between. This CDR3 comprises 14 residues.

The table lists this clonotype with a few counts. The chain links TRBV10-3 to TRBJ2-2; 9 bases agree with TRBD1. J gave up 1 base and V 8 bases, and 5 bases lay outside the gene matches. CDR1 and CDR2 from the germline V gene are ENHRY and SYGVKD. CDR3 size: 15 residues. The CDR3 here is CAISRDRENTGELFF. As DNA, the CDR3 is TGTGCCATCTCCCGGGACAGGGAGAACACCGGGGAGCTGTTTTTT.

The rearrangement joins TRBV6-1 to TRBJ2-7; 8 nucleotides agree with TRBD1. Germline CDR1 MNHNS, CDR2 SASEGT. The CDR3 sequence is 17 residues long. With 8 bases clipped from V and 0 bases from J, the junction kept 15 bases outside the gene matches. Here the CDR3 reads CASQGMDRASSSYEQYF. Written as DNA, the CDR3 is TGTGCCAGCCAAGGGATGGACAGGGCCTCTAGCTCCTACGAGCAGTACTTC.

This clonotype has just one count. CDR3 sequence: CASRTSARFQETQYF. In nucleotides, the CDR3 is TGTGCCAGCAGAACAAGTGCGAGATTCCAAGAGACCCAGTACTTC. The chain employs TRBV12-3 or TRBV12-4 and TRBJ2-5; D not certain. V dropped 6 bases and J dropped 1 base, with 15 bases sitting between them. This CDR3 is built from 15 residues.

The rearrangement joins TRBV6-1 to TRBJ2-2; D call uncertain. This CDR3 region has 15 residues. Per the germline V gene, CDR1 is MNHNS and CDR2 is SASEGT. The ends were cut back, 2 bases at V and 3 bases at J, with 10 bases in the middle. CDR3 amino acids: CASSEMASDTGELFF. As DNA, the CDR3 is TGTGCCAGCAGTGAAATGGCTTCTGACACCGGGGAGCTGTTTTTT.

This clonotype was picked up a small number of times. The CDR3: CASSDRGARDQPQHF. CDR3 nucleotides: TGTGCCAGCAGTGATCGGGGGGCCAGGGATCAGCCCCAGCATTTT. The V gene is TRBV2, the J gene TRBJ1-5; a possible D gene is TRBD1 (6 bases). Germline V gene lookup returns CDR1 SNHLY and CDR2 FYNNEI. The CDR3 runs 15 residues. Trimming pared 3 bases from V and 5 bases from J, leaving 14 bases between.

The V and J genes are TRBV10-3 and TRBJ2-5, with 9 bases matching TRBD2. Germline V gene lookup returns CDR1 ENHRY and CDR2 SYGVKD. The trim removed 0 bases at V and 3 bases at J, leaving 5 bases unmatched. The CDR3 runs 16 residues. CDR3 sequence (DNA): TGTGCCATCAGTGAGTCCGCGGCTAGCGGGAAAGAGACCCAGTACTTC. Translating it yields CAISESAASGKETQYF.

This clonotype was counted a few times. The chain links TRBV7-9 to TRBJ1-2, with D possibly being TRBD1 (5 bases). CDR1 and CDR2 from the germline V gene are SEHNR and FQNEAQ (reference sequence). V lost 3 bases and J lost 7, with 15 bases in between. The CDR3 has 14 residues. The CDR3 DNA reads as TGTGCCAGCAGCTTCGCCAGGGTGAACGGTGGCTACACCTTC. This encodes CASSFARVNGGYTF. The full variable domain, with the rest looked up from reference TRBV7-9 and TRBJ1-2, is DTGVSQNPRHKITKRGQNVTFRCDPISEHNRLYWYRQTLGQGPEFLTYFQNEAQLEKSRLLSDRFSAERPKGSFSTLEIQRTEQGDSAMYLCASSFARVNGGYTFGSGTRLTVV.

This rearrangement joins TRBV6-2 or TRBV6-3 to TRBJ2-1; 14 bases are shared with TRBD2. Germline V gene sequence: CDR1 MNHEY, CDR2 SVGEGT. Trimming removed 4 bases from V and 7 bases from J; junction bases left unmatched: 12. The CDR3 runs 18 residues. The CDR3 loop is CASSSTTTGTSGRNEQFF. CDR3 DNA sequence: TGTGCCAGCAGTTCCACCACAACCGGGACTAGCGGGAGAAATGAGCAGTTCTTC.

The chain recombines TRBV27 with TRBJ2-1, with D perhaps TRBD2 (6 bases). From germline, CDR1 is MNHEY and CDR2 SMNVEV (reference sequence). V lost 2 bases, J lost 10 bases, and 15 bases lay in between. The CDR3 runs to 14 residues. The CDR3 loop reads CASSLEGLSREQFF. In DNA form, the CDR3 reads TGTGCCAGCAGTTTAGAGGGACTGAGCCGAGAGCAGTTCTTC.